The subject of this entry is one T cell receptor (beta chain). The target antigen is unknown. The read ends 3 residues before the CDR3 terminus; that terminus is restored from the germline J gene. This CDR3 region has 14 residues. J was trimmed by 5 bases and V by 6 bases; bases with no gene match: 6. From germline, CDR1 is SNHLY and CDR2 FYNNEI. These data come from a study of Tregs in tolerant kidney transplant recipients. Findings and limits, study-wide: Donor-specific Treg expansion exceeded global Treg expansion in tolerant patients, suggesting antigen drive.

Libraries were prepared by immunoSEQ multiplex PCR; TCRdb keeps only in-frame clonotypes and omits some of them. The table lists about 48,000 clones. The J gene is TRBJ2-2, the V gene TRBV2; TRBD2 aligns across 7 bases. The sequence was obtained from a human donor who received a combined kidney and bone marrow transplant. This specimen was CD4+ T cells from blood, taken before the transplant. Incomplete CDR3 DNA: TGTGCCAGCAGGCCCGGGACTACTACCGGGGAG. This gives the protein CASRPGTTTGE. The full CDR3 protein reads CASRPGTTTGELFF.